The 20 T cell receptor beta chains reported below all come from one sample, sequenced in a study of control samples from healthy donors and cancer patients. TCRdb keeps only in-frame clones here, not all; method: immunoSEQ multiplex PCR. Among under 450,000 clones, 80% to 95% were seen once, and the ten largest hold about 6.3%. Source material: PBMCs. The receptor source for this set is a middle-aged man with head and neck cancer.

This chain connects TRBV3-1 (or the pseudogene TRBV3-2) to TRBJ2-5; 7 nucleotides agree with TRBD2. Germline trimming cut 0 bases from V and 4 bases from J; bases unmatched to any gene: 2. Germline V gene lookup returns CDR1 LGHDT and CDR2 YNNKEL (reference sequence). This CDR3 region has 14 residues. This CDR3 is CASSQERGRETQYF. The DNA for the CDR3 is TGTGCCAGCAGCCAAGAGCGGGGGAGAGAGACCCAGTACTTC.

This clone has just one count. V usage is TRBV24-1 and J usage is TRBJ2-7, with 8 nucleotides matching TRBD1. CDR1 and CDR2 (germline): KGHDR, SFDVKD. This CDR3 is built from 13 residues. Trimming cost V 9 bases and J 6 bases; bases outside gene matches: 9. The CDR3 here is CATSRDRTSEQYF. CDR3 in DNA: TGTGCCACCTCGAGGGACAGGACGAGCGAGCAGTACTTC.

This clone has just one count. The chain's CDR3 is CASSSIQGPLGYGYTF. CDR3 DNA sequence: TGTGCCAGCAGCTCCATACAGGGGCCGCTTGGCTATGGCTACACCTTC. This sequence joins TRBV28 and TRBJ1-2, with TRBD1 identical over 7 bases. Trimming at V came to 6 bases and at J to 4 bases, leaving 14 bases not matched to a gene. CDR1 MDHEN and CDR2 SYDVKM come from the germline V gene. There are 16 residues in the CDR3.

The rearrangement joins TRBV3-1 (or the pseudogene TRBV3-2) to TRBJ1-6, with 7 positions matching TRBD1. The J segment lost 5 bases and the V segment lost 2 bases, leaving 0 bases of the junction unmatched. The CDR3 totals 14 residues. Germline values: CDR1 LGHDT, CDR2 YNNKEL (reference sequence). The CDR3 loop reads CASSQQGDNSPLHF. The DNA for the CDR3 is TGTGCCAGCAGCCAACAGGGGGATAATTCACCCCTCCACTTT.

The chain recombines TRBV6-5 with TRBJ1-2, with 7 bases that match TRBD1. From germline, CDR1 is MNHEY and CDR2 SVGAGI. V was pared by 6 bases and J by 8 bases, with 6 bases of the junction left unmatched. The CDR3 has 12 amino acids. The CDR3 spells CASSQGVQGYTF. DNA for the CDR3: TGTGCCAGCAGCCAGGGGGTTCAGGGCTACACCTTC.

The genes are TRBV5-1 and TRBJ2-4; the match to TRBD1 covers 9 bases. The germline gives CDR1 SGHRS, CDR2 YFSETQ. The J segment lost 5 bases and the V segment lost 4 bases, leaving 10 bases of the junction unmatched. This CDR3 has 16 residues. The CDR3 coding sequence is TGCGCCAGCAGCCATAAACCGGGACAGGGCGAAAACATTCAGTACTTC. Amino acids: CASSHKPGQGENIQYF.

J is TRBJ1-3 and V is TRBV7-9; D call uncertain. The V gene's germline CDR1 is SEHNR and CDR2 FQNEAQ (reference sequence). The CDR3 is made up of 14 amino acids. Trimming took off 8 bases at V and 0 bases at J, with 11 bases between the two ends. In nucleotides, the CDR3 is TGTGCCAGCCGCCCAAGGGACTCTGGAAACACCATATATTTT. Residues: CASRPRDSGNTIYF.

The V gene is TRBV4-1, the J gene TRBJ2-2; no clear D gene. The CDR3 has 13 residues. V lost 1 base and J 7 bases, leaving 7 bases between the germline ends. The V gene's germline CDR1 is MGHRA and CDR2 YSYEKL. The chain's CDR3 is CASSQGLVGELFF. The CDR3 DNA reads as TGCGCCAGCAGCCAAGGTTTAGTCGGGGAGCTGTTTTTT.

As to this clone: Other DNA variants within this sample encode the same CDR3. The chain recombines TRBV7-3 with TRBJ1-1, with no clear D. Germline-derived CDR1 and CDR2 are SGHTA and FQGTGA. The CDR3 has 15 amino acids. V was pared by 0 bases and J by 0 bases, with 8 bases between. CDR3: CASSLTGSLNTEAFF. CDR3 sequence (DNA): TGTGCCAGCAGCTTAACCGGCAGTCTGAACACTGAAGCTTTCTTT.

This rearrangement joins TRBV4-3 to TRBJ1-2, with D tentatively TRBD1 (6 bases). The CDR3 has 16 residues. Germline loops: CDR1 LGHNA, CDR2 YSLEER. V was cut by 1 base and J by 7 bases, with 19 bases left in between. CDR3 DNA sequence: TGCGCCAGCAGCCAAGTCGGGGGGAGCAGGGGTCGTGGCTACACCTTC. This codes for CASSQVGGSRGRGYTF.

The chain combines TRBV28 with TRBJ1-5; D call uncertain. Per the germline V gene, CDR1 is MDHEN and CDR2 is SYDVKM. V dropped 7 bases and J dropped 6 bases, with 13 bases sitting between them. This CDR3 is built from 13 residues. The CDR3 region has the DNA TGTGCCAGCAACCGGGATGCCCCTCAGCCCCAGCATTTT. It specifies CASNRDAPQPQHF.

The V gene is TRBV6-2 or TRBV6-3, the J gene TRBJ1-5; 7 bases are shared with TRBD1. Trimming took 6 bases from V and 2 from J; bases not matched to a gene: 4. CDR3 size: 14 residues. CDR1 MNHEY and CDR2 SVGEGT come from the germline V gene. For the CDR3, the DNA is TGTGCCAGCAGCTTAACAGGGGGCAATCAGCCCCAGCATTTT. Protein: CASSLTGGNQPQHF.

The V call is TRBV19, the J call TRBJ2-5; TRBD1 agrees at 8 bases. The CDR3 runs to 14 residues. V dropped 4 bases and J dropped 5; count of bases not matched to a gene: 6. Germline CDR1 reads LNHDA; CDR2 reads SQIVND (reference sequence). CDR3 nucleotide sequence: TGTGCCAGTAGTACCGACAGGGGAGATGAGACCCAGTACTTC. Translated, it gives CASSTDRGDETQYF.

The chain joins TRBV28 to TRBJ2-2, with 11 nucleotides matching TRBD1. Germline CDR1 reads MDHEN; CDR2 reads SYDVKM. The CDR3 runs 18 residues. Germline trimming cut 5 bases from V and 5 bases from J; bases unmatched to any gene: 13. DNA of the CDR3: TGTGCCAGCAGTGTACCCCTTAAGGACAGGGGGCGAACCGGGGAGCTGTTTTTT. It encodes CASSVPLKDRGRTGELFF.

V usage is TRBV5-1 and J usage is TRBJ2-1, with D maybe TRBD2 (6 bases). Germline lookup yields CDR1 SGHRS and CDR2 YFSETQ. The CDR3 runs 14 residues. Trimming took off 1 base at V and 6 bases at J, with 11 bases between the two ends. DNA for the CDR3: TGCGCCAGCAGCTTGATGGTTAGCGGCAATGAGCAGTTCTTC. The encoded protein is CASSLMVSGNEQFF.

This clone has only a few counts. V and J are TRBV5-6 and TRBJ1-1; 9 bases agree with TRBD1. This CDR3 is built from 17 residues. V shed 4 bases, J shed 5 bases, and the junction held 15 bases outside the gene matches. The germline V gene has CDR1 SGHDT and CDR2 YYEEEE. The CDR3 DNA reads TGTGCCAGCAGCACACCGGGACAGGGAATCGGGGGGACTGAAGCTTTCTTT. Translated: CASSTPGQGIGGTEAFF. The full variable domain, its missing parts supplied by reference TRBV5-6 and TRBJ1-1, is DAGVTQSPTHLIKTRGQQVTLRCSPKSGHDTVSWYQQALGQGPQFIFQYYEEEERQRGNFPDRFSGHQFPNYSSELNVNALLLGDSALYLCASSTPGQGIGGTEAFFGQGTRLTVV.

The chain uses TRBV11-2 and TRBJ1-1; 9 nucleotides match TRBD1. The V segment lost 1 base and the J segment 11 bases; nucleotides outside the gene matches: 5. This CDR3 is built from 13 residues. Per the germline V gene, CDR1 is SGHAT and CDR2 is FQNNGV. This CDR3 reads CASSLGTGVAAFF. The CDR3 DNA reads TGTGCCAGCAGCTTAGGGACAGGGGTGGCGGCTTTCTTT.

This rearrangement joins TRBV30 to TRBJ2-7; D is undetermined. Germline V gene data show CDR1 as GTSNPN and CDR2 as SVGIG (reference sequence). The CDR3 spans 12 residues. Trimming took 0 bases from V and 1 from J, leaving 4 bases between them. DNA of the CDR3: TGTGCCTGGAGTGTATCTTCCTACGAGCAGTACTTC. This gives the protein CAWSVSSYEQYF.

The gene calls are TRBV28 and TRBJ2-1, with 9 positions matching TRBD1. V shed 5 bases and J 4 bases; nucleotides not matched to a gene: 9. CDR3 length: 16 residues. Germline V CDR1 and CDR2: MDHEN, SYDVKM. The CDR3 protein is CASSPRGQGSYNEQFF. The CDR3 DNA follows: TGTGCCAGCAGTCCGAGAGGACAGGGGTCTTACAATGAGCAGTTCTTC.

This sequence joins TRBV23-1 and TRBJ2-7; D is perhaps TRBD1 (5 bases). TRBV23-1 is sorted into the ORF group, with uncertain function. The CDR3 covers 17 residues. Trimming took off 0 bases at V and 1 base at J, with 16 bases between the two ends. The CDR3 reads CASSQSPLQGKSYEQYF. The CDR3 bases are TGCGCCAGCAGTCAATCACCACTTCAGGGTAAGTCCTACGAGCAGTACTTC.